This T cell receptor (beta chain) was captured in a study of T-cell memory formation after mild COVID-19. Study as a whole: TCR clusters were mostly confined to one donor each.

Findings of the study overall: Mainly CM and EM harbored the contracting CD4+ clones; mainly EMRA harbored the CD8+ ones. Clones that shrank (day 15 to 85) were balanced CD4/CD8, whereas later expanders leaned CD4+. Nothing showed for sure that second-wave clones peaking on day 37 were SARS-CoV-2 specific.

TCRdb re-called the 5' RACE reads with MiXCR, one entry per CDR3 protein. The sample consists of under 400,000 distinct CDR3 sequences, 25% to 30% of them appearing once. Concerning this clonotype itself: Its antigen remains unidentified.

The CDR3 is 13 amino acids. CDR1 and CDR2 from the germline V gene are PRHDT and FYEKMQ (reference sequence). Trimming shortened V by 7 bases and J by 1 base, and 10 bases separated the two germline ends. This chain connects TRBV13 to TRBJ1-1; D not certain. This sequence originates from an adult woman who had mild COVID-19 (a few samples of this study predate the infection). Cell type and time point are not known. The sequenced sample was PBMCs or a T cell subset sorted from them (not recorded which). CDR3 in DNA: TGTGCCAGCAACGAGGGAGGGAACACTGAAGCTTTCTTT. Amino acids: CASNEGGNTEAFF.